This TCR beta chain was captured by sequencing in a study of T cell repertoires in cytomegalovirus infection (dated by TCRdb to between 2018 and 2021). Some background on the complete study: Recently identified HLA-C-restricted CMV epitopes, whose presentation resists viral immunomodulation, were targeted by peptide stimulations together with well-studied HLA-B-restricted epitopes. The HLA type of each donor mattered for the analysis, because public TCR beta signatures pointed to carriage of CMV infection along with the matching HLA type.

Notes on this clonotype: No antigen is known for it. No base quality values were provided; no much bigger clone lies one nucleotide off.

The treatment or condition label on this specimen signifies: in vitro stimulation with specific CMV peptide epitopes to enrich CMV-specific T cells. TCRdb records Illumina HiSeq 1500 as the sequencer. The public reads were quality trimmed at Q25 with fastp and then assembled into clones with MiXCR by TCRdb, keeping productive beta chains. Records with the same CDR3 protein are collapsed into one entry carrying the most frequent genes and DNA. The sample profile shows about 900,000 distinct CDR3 sequences; roughly 30% of them were found once. The ten largest clones capture roughly 12% of the sample. Via the germline V gene, CDR1 is MNHNS and CDR2 SASEGT. Taken from cysteine to phenylalanine, the CDR3 has 16 residues. CDR3 DNA only is kept here, 48 bases in frame from base 1. V gives up 2 bases and J gives up 0 bases, and the segment between their germline ends measures 11 bases. Results and caveats for the whole study, not just this receptor: The ex vivo response was dominated by HLA-C-restricted CMV-specific TCR beta clonotypes, and the single most frequent clonotype in two of eight donors was supplied by these HLA-C-restricted clonotypes. In both this cohort and an independent roughly 330-donor cohort, the cumulative frequency of public TCR beta family members distinguished carriers of CMV infection plus the relevant HLA type.

The TCR originated in a human donor in good health (CMV status not recorded). Some clones in this sample may be carry-over from other donors' samples. The starting material was cultured CD8+ T cells from PBMCs, obtained from culture after CMV antigen stimulation. The sequence joins TRBV6-1 to TRBJ1-5, with the D gene not clear enough to name. CDR3 loop: CASSEWAGSSNQPQHF. The DNA sequence reads TGTGCCAGCAGTGAATGGGCAGGATCTAGCAATCAGCCCCAGCATTTT.